Presented here are 27 T cell receptor beta chains from one specimen sequenced in a study of T cells in Graves' hyperthyroidism and ophthalmopathy. Authors of the study amplified TCR beta CDR3 regions from RNA transcripts. Primed by the HTBI set, a first-round RT-PCR was run on the TCR CDR3. TCRdb reanalysed the multiplex PCR reads using MiXCR and keeps one entry per CDR3 protein. The sample shows about 350,000 distinct CDR3 sequences, around 15% of them seen only once. Sequenced sample: blood. These receptors were collected from a woman in her forties with Graves' ophthalmopathy.

This chain joins TRBV19 and TRBJ1-2, with TRBD1 matching over 11 bases. The CDR3 is made up of 15 amino acids. Germline lookup yields CDR1 LNHDA and CDR2 SQIVND (reference sequence). The J segment lost 5 bases and the V segment lost 5 bases, leaving 7 bases of the junction unmatched. Written as DNA, the CDR3 is TGTGCCAGTAGTCACCCGGGACAGGGGGGTTATGGCTACACCTTC. Translated, it gives CASSHPGQGGYGYTF.

This clonotype was detected many times. CDR3 nucleotide sequence: TGCAGTGCCGTATACGGAGGGGACGAGACCCAGTACTTC. It encodes CSAVYGGDETQYF. This rearrangement joins TRBV20-1 to TRBJ2-5; weak D call: TRBD2 (6 bases). Germline V gene sequence: CDR1 DFQATT, CDR2 SNEGSKA (reference sequence). V was clipped by 6 bases and J by 5 bases, with 16 bases between them. CDR3 length: 13 residues.

This clonotype was counted ten times or more. This chain links TRBV12-3 or TRBV12-4 with TRBJ2-1, with D perhaps matching TRBD1 or TRBD2 (6 bases each). Trimming removed 4 bases from V and 4 bases from J, with 11 bases in between. The CDR3 spans 14 residues. The CDR3 DNA follows: TGTGCCAGCAGTTCAAGGGGGGCGTACAATGAGCAGTTCTTC. Encoded protein: CASSSRGAYNEQFF.

This clonotype was counted many times. The chain joins TRBV30 to TRBJ1-1; perhaps TRBD1 as D (6 bases). The CDR3 spans 11 residues. Germline V CDR1 and CDR2: GTSNPN, SVGIG (reference sequence). Deletions cut 3 bases from V and 7 bases from J, with 9 bases between. The CDR3 DNA reads TGTGCCTGGAGGCTGACAGGTGAAGCTTTCTTT. Translated, it gives CAWRLTGEAFF.

The CDR3 protein is CATSRERNKAGHWYSGNTIYF. CDR3 DNA: TGTGCCACCAGCAGAGAGAGGAACAAGGCGGGACACTGGTACTCTGGAAACACCATATATTTT. This chain links TRBV15 with TRBJ1-3; the D gene is possibly TRBD1 (6 bases). The CDR3 extends over 21 amino acids. The germline V and J ends were trimmed by 0 bases and 0 bases, with 24 bases remaining between them. Germline V gene sequence: CDR1 LNHNV, CDR2 YYDKDF (reference sequence).

The chain carries TRBV19 and TRBJ2-1; D not certain. Germline CDR1 reads LNHDA; CDR2 reads SQIVND (reference sequence). This CDR3 contains 14 residues. V was shortened by 3 bases and J by 10 bases, with 16 bases between the two germline ends. The CDR3 sequence is CASSITFGRREQFF. The CDR3 region has the DNA TGTGCCAGTAGTATCACTTTCGGGCGCAGAGAGCAGTTCTTC.

This clonotype appeared many times. The chain couples TRBV27 to TRBJ1-5; maybe TRBD1 (6 bases). The CDR3 has 13 amino acids. V was clipped by 5 bases and J by 4 bases, with 9 bases between them. Germline CDR1 and CDR2: MNHEY and SMNVEV (reference sequence). As DNA, the CDR3 is TGTGCCAGCAGTAGCGGGACAAATCAGCCCCAGCATTTT. It is translated as CASSSGTNQPQHF.

The chain recombines TRBV20-1 with TRBJ1-1, with D possibly TRBD1 on 6 matching bases. Germline values: CDR1 DFQATT, CDR2 SNEGSKA (reference sequence). The length of the CDR3 is 15 residues. V lost 3 bases and J 4 bases, leaving 18 bases between the germline ends. CDR3 bases: TGCAGTGCTAGTTTATTCCCACAGGGAATCACTGAAGCTTTCTTT. This sequence encodes CSASLFPQGITEAFF.

This clonotype was counted only a few times. This rearrangement joins TRBV28 to TRBJ2-1; 11 bases match TRBD2. Germline assignment: CDR1 MDHEN and CDR2 SYDVKM. V gave up 6 bases and J gave up 5 bases; unmatched junction bases: 6. CDR3 length equals 15 residues. The CDR3, as DNA: TGTGCCAGCAGCTCCCTTAGCGGGGGGGACAATGAGCAGTTCTTC. This encodes CASSSLSGGDNEQFF.

In its sample, this clonotype was seen many times. The chain links TRBV2 to TRBJ2-5; 8 nucleotides align to TRBD2. The CDR3 is 14 residues long. CDR1 SNHLY and CDR2 FYNNEI come from the germline V gene. The V segment lost 7 bases and the J segment 2 bases; nucleotides outside the gene matches: 6. As DNA, the CDR3 is TGTGCCAGCAAAGCGGGGGAGAAACAAGAGACCCAGTACTTC. This gives the protein CASKAGEKQETQYF.

In this sample, this clonotype turned up many times. The chain couples TRBV2 to TRBJ2-5, with D perhaps TRBD2 (5 bases). This CDR3 comprises 11 residues. Germline-derived CDR1 and CDR2 are SNHLY and FYNNEI. The V end lost 4 bases, the J end lost 7 bases, and 7 bases lay between the germline ends. In DNA form, the CDR3 reads TGTGCCAGCAGTGTTGAGGGGACCCAGTACTTC. It yields the protein CASSVEGTQYF.

This clonotype was detected only a few times. The chain couples TRBV28 to TRBJ1-6; unclear D gene. CDR1 and CDR2 (germline): MDHEN, SYDVKM. The germline V and J ends were trimmed by 7 bases and 0 bases, with 10 bases remaining between them. This CDR3 contains 15 residues. This CDR3 reads CASTLQSSYNSPLHF. In nucleotides, the CDR3 is TGTGCCAGCACCTTACAGAGCTCCTATAATTCACCCCTCCACTTT.

This clonotype was counted many times. The rearrangement uses TRBV6-1 and TRBJ1-2; 9 bases match TRBD1. V was clipped by 7 bases and J by 4 bases; unmatched bases: 10. The CDR3 length is 15 residues. CDR1 and CDR2 (germline): MNHNS, SASEGT. The CDR3 region is CASKPRQGGSYGYTF. CDR3 DNA sequence: TGTGCCAGCAAACCTCGACAGGGGGGTAGCTATGGCTACACCTTC.

This clonotype showed up many times. The chain joins TRBV12-3 or TRBV12-4 to TRBJ1-2; TRBD1 is a possible D gene (5 bases). The CDR3 is 13 amino acids. V lost 1 base to trimming and J lost 4 bases, with 7 bases between them. CDR3 sequence (DNA): TGTGCCAGCAGTTTAGAGGGGCCCTATGGCTACACCTTC. This sequence encodes CASSLEGPYGYTF.

This clonotype came up many times. The chain recombines TRBV6-1 with TRBJ1-2, with D perhaps matching TRBD1 (6 bases). The CDR3 covers 13 residues. Trimming left V 5 bases short and J 2 bases short, with 9 bases between. The germline V gene has CDR1 MNHNS and CDR2 SASEGT. CDR3 DNA sequence: TGTGCCAGCAGTCACAGGGCGAACTATGGCTACACCTTC. It specifies CASSHRANYGYTF.

This clonotype was seen many times. The chain couples TRBV30 to TRBJ2-1; 8 nucleotides match TRBD2. The CDR3 has 15 amino acids. Trimming cost V 4 bases and J 4 bases; bases outside gene matches: 9. The germline CDR1 and CDR2 sequences are GTSNPN and SVGIG (reference sequence). In DNA, the CDR3 is TGTGCCTGGACCTCCCCGGGACTAGGTTACAATGAGCAGTTCTTC. Translation: CAWTSPGLGYNEQFF.

There are a few counts of this clonotype. The chain has TRBV18 and TRBJ2-3; 12 nucleotides line up with TRBD2. Germline V lookup: CDR1 KGHSH, CDR2 LQKENI. The CDR3 sequence is 18 residues long. Losses at the gene ends were 3 bases for V and 3 bases for J; bases not matched to a gene: 10. CDR3 residues: CASSPISTSGRETDTQYF. Here the CDR3 DNA reads TGTGCCAGCTCACCTATCTCGACTAGCGGGAGAGAGACAGATACGCAGTATTTT.

The CDR3 here is CASSRTWAAQETQYF. Written as DNA, the CDR3 is TGTGCCAGCAGCCGAACGTGGGCGGCCCAAGAGACCCAGTACTTC. This rearrangement joins TRBV13 to TRBJ2-5; D unclear. Germline V gene data show CDR1 as PRHDT and CDR2 as FYEKMQ (reference sequence). Trimming removed 5 bases from V and 1 base from J, with 14 bases in between. The CDR3 is 15 amino acids.

This clonotype has at least ten counts. V and J are TRBV6-1 and TRBJ1-1, with D possibly being TRBD1 (5 bases). The germline V gene has CDR1 MNHNS and CDR2 SASEGT. Trimming took 4 bases from V and 4 from J, leaving 13 bases between them. CDR3 length: 14 amino acids. CDR3 DNA sequence: TGTGCCAGCAGTGTCCGGGGCTCGGGCACTGAAGCTTTCTTT. Translating gives CASSVRGSGTEAFF.

This clonotype was picked up many times. This chain links TRBV7-9 with TRBJ2-1; 7 nucleotides agree with TRBD2. This CDR3 spans 14 amino acids. The V and J ends lost 3 bases and 9 bases, in that order; junction bases with no gene match: 8. From germline, CDR1 is SEHNR and CDR2 FQNEAQ (reference sequence). The CDR3 loop is CASSLAGARGEQFF. DNA of the CDR3: TGTGCCAGCAGCTTGGCGGGAGCTCGCGGTGAGCAGTTCTTC.

This clonotype has ten or more counts. This chain links TRBV11-2 with TRBJ2-1; the match to TRBD2 covers 8 bases. Germline trimming cut 3 bases from V and 5 bases from J; bases unmatched to any gene: 9. The germline CDR1 and CDR2 sequences are SGHAT and FQNNGV. The CDR3 runs 16 residues. In DNA, the CDR3 is TGTGCCAGCAGCTTTAAGACGGGAGGGGTTGACAATGAGCAGTTCTTC. Encoded protein: CASSFKTGGVDNEQFF.

This clonotype came up many times. The chain is built from TRBV12-3 or TRBV12-4 and TRBJ2-7; D ambiguous. V lost 2 bases and J lost 0, with 8 bases in between. CDR3 size: 14 residues. The CDR3 here is CASSLSGISYEQYF. The DNA for the CDR3 is TGTGCCAGCAGTTTAAGTGGGATCTCCTACGAGCAGTACTTC.

In this sample, this clonotype turned up a few times. The chain joins TRBV2 to TRBJ2-1; 14 nucleotides agree with TRBD2. V was clipped by 5 bases and J by 4 bases; unmatched bases: 4. The germline CDR1 and CDR2 sequences are SNHLY and FYNNEI. The CDR3 has 16 amino acids. This CDR3 is CASSSRLAGGYNEQFF. The CDR3 region has the DNA TGTGCCAGCAGTTCTCGACTAGCGGGGGGGTACAATGAGCAGTTCTTC.

This clonotype was seen ten or more times. V usage is TRBV2 and J usage is TRBJ1-1, with D perhaps TRBD1 (5 bases). V gave up 4 bases and J gave up 10 bases, with 19 bases separating them. In germline, CDR1 is SNHLY, CDR2 FYNNEI. The CDR3 is made up of 14 amino acids. The CDR3 loop is CASSVLPHVGGAFF. DNA for the CDR3: TGTGCCAGCAGTGTCCTACCACATGTTGGGGGAGCTTTCTTT. The full variable domain, rest sourced from reference TRBV2 and TRBJ1-1, is EPEVTQTPSHQVTQMGQEVILRCVPISNHLYFYWYRQILGQKVEFLVSFYNNEISEKSEIFDDQFSVERPDGSNFTLKIRSTKLEDSAMYFCASSVLPHVGGAFFGQGTRLTVV.

J is TRBJ1-1 and V is TRBV5-5; D uncertain. Per germline, CDR1 SGHKS and CDR2 YYEKEE (reference sequence). This CDR3 has 13 residues. V was trimmed by 4 bases and J by 6 bases, leaving 13 bases between them. This chain's CDR3 is CASSPYRAAEAFF. The CDR3 DNA sequence: TGTGCCAGCAGCCCTTATAGGGCTGCTGAAGCTTTCTTT.

The sample holds many counts of this clonotype. The chain joins TRBV7-9 to TRBJ1-1, with 8 bases fitting TRBD1. The CDR3 spans 14 residues. Germline V lookup: CDR1 SEHNR, CDR2 FQNEAQ (reference sequence). The trim removed 4 bases at V and 6 bases at J, leaving 7 bases unmatched. The CDR3 nucleotides are TGTGCCAGCAGCTCATTTGACAGGGGTGCTGAAGCTTTCTTT. Translating gives CASSSFDRGAEAFF.

In its sample, this clonotype was seen many times. The chain couples TRBV10-3 to TRBJ1-1; D ambiguous. This CDR3 has 14 residues. The ends were cut back, 4 bases at V and 5 bases at J, with 14 bases in the middle. CDR1 and CDR2 (germline): ENHRY, SYGVKD. The CDR3 region has the DNA TGTGCCATCAGTGCAGACACCGCGGGGACTGAAGCTTTCTTT. Its translation: CAISADTAGTEAFF.